The source of this T cell receptor (beta chain) is a study of T cells after yellow fever vaccination. Study-level findings and limits: Weaker in magnitude, the secondary response showed a faster peak on day 5 versus 15. Reappearance after the booster was seen for most primary-vaccination clones, at roughly 96% CD4 and around 88% CD8.

A process of 5'RACE template switching, which added a universal primer site and UMIs, was used to make TCR cDNA. Using its own MiXCR run on the 5' RACE reads, TCRdb lists one record per CDR3 protein. The sample consists of hundreds of thousands of distinct CDR3 sequences, 4.1% of them appearing once. The V and J ends lost 5 bases and 2 bases respectively, with 11 bases between them. Germline CDR1 is MNHEY and CDR2 is SVGAGI. CDR3 length: 14 amino acids. This clonotype has a handful of counts. As yet, its antigen is unknown. The receptor was isolated from a man younger than 30 who received the YFV17D yellow fever vaccine. V and J are TRBV6-5 and TRBJ2-3; D may be TRBD2 (5 bases). Sequencing used PBMCs, obtained 5 days after the yellow fever booster vaccination. As DNA, the CDR3 is TGTGCCAGCAGTGCCGGGATTTACACAGATACGCAGTATTTT. Protein product: CASSAGIYTDTQYF.